Many counts were recorded for the clone carrying this T cell receptor beta chain. Its antigen is still unknown. This table comes from immunoSEQ multiplex PCR, and its TCRdb copy is limited to in-frame clones, with some not included. This sample comprises 20,000 to 25,000 clones, none seen once only. Busulfan-fludarabine conditioning, marrow transplant, and cyclophosphamide on days +3 and +4 were administered. The record originates from a study of T cells after posttransplantation cyclophosphamide. The study's findings and limits: Donor-recipient repertoire similarity was low at 1-2 months, rising over year one. Skin or GI-infiltrating T cells shared few TRB sequences with blood.

Germline values: CDR1 KGHSH, CDR2 LQKENI. The CDR3 covers 15 residues. V was clipped by 6 bases and J by 5 bases; unmatched bases: 12. The sequenced sample was PBMCs, obtained after allogeneic stem cell transplant with posttransplant cyclophosphamide. The chain carries TRBV18 and TRBJ2-7; 8 bases agree with TRBD1. The clonotype originates from a male patient aged 18 to 35 who received an allogeneic stem cell transplant from a related donor, was CMV-positive, and had no GVHD. Some of the T cells might come from the graft donor. The DNA of the CDR3 is TGTGCCAGCTCCTATAGACAGGGGTCTATCAACGAGCAGTACTTC. Translated, it gives CASSYRQGSINEQYF.